This TCR beta chain was recorded in a study of blood T cells in healthy people across ages. Study-level points and caveats: In older individuals, TCR beta diversity per million T cells was lower, falling roughly linearly with age. With donor CMV status unknown, expanded clonotype changes were possibly confounded.

Comments on this clonotype: Antigen unknown.

The CDR3 runs 15 residues. Germline-derived CDR1 and CDR2 are SGHVS and FNYEAQ. Trimming cost V 5 bases and J 1 base, with 14 bases left between them. Each sample gave at least 7 million isolated PBMCs. The use of a sample-barcoded 5' primer and a J-beta primer mix characterized a second PCR of roughly 7 to 12 cycles. A tag from a template-switch adaptor with 12 random nucleotides marked each cDNA molecule. TCRdb analysed the 5' RACE reads with MiXCR anew, one entry per CDR3 protein. This table holds 1.2 million to 1.5 million distinct CDR3 sequences, around 59% found once. The receptor comes from a man in his late teens or twenties in good health. The sequencing sample was made of blood. V usage is TRBV7-6 and J usage is TRBJ2-5; a possible D gene is TRBD1 (6 bases). The CDR3 region is CASSLTMGAQETQYF. The CDR3 nucleotides are TGTGCCAGCAGCCTGACGATGGGGGCCCAAGAGACCCAGTACTTC.